The rows below give T cell receptor beta chains drawn from one sample of a study of identical twins. One entry per CDR3 protein results from TCRdb running MiXCR on the 5' RACE reads. Of 500,000 to 550,000 distinct CDR3 sequences detected, roughly 21% appear once; the ten largest clones hold about 0.91%. These records were also assigned to another study, of T cells expressing NK-cell markers.

The sequencing input was CD4+ T cells sorted from blood. These receptors originate from a woman aged 18-29 years in good health. Both conserved end residues are part of each CDR3. The D gene is left open where the match is weak. Clone size is stated in some rows and not others, as once, few, many or a class when expanded.

clone_size: -
j_call: TRBJ1-3
cdr3_length: 14
d_call: TRBD1
v_call: TRBV7-6
cdr3_nt: TGTGCCAGCAGCGGACAGGGGGCTGGAAACACCATATATTTT
cdr3_aa: CASSGQGAGNTIYF

clone_size: few
j_call: TRBJ1-1
cdr3_length: 14
d_call: TRBD1
v_call: TRBV11-3
cdr3_nt: TGTGCCAGCAGCTCAGGGGGTTACGGACGGGAAGCTTTCTTT
cdr3_aa: CASSSGGYGREAFF

clone_size: -
j_call: TRBJ2-7
cdr3_length: 14
d_call: TRBD1
v_call: TRBV28
cdr3_nt: TGTGCCAGCAGGGGGACAGGGGGCTCCCACGAGCAGTACTTC
cdr3_aa: CASRGTGGSHEQYF

clone_size: few
j_call: TRBJ1-5
cdr3_length: 16
d_call: TRBD1
v_call: TRBV15
cdr3_nt: TGTGCCACCAGCAGCCCGATGGGCAGGGGGAATCAGCCCCAGCATTTT
cdr3_aa: CATSSPMGRGNQPQHF

clone_size: few
j_call: TRBJ1-6
cdr3_length: 14
d_call: -
v_call: TRBV5-1
cdr3_nt: TGCGCCAGCAGCTTCCTGACTCCAAATTCACCCCTCCACTTT
cdr3_aa: CASSFLTPNSPLHF

clone_size: -
j_call: TRBJ2-3
cdr3_length: 14
d_call: -
v_call: TRBV30
cdr3_nt: TGTGCCTGGACAACCGGGGTTAGCACAGATACGCAGTATTTT
cdr3_aa: CAWTTGVSTDTQYF

clone_size: -
j_call: TRBJ2-3
cdr3_length: 13
d_call: -
v_call: TRBV20-1
cdr3_nt: TGCAGTGTATTCTCCGGGGGCCACGGTACGCAGTATTTT
cdr3_aa: CSVFSGGHGTQYF

clone_size: few
j_call: TRBJ2-1
cdr3_length: 14
d_call: TRBD2
v_call: TRBV7-7
cdr3_nt: TGTGCCAGCAGCCGCGAGAGCGGGAGCGATGAGCAGTTCTTC
cdr3_aa: CASSRESGSDEQFF

clone_size: -
j_call: TRBJ2-3
cdr3_length: 13
d_call: -
v_call: TRBV5-1
cdr3_nt: TGCGCCAGCTCGGAGGCAGTCCTAAATACGCAGTATTTT
cdr3_aa: CASSEAVLNTQYF

clone_size: few
j_call: TRBJ1-1
cdr3_length: 10
d_call: -
v_call: TRBV20-1
cdr3_nt: TGCAGTGCACTACGCACTGAAGCTTTCTTT
cdr3_aa: CSALRTEAFF

clone_size: few
j_call: TRBJ1-1
cdr3_length: 13
d_call: -
v_call: TRBV7-9
cdr3_nt: TGTGCCAGCAGCTTAATAACGGGGACTGAAGCTTTCTTT
cdr3_aa: CASSLITGTEAFF

clone_size: -
j_call: TRBJ2-2
cdr3_length: 15
d_call: TRBD2
v_call: TRBV2
cdr3_nt: TGTGCCAGCCGCCCGACTAGCGGGGGGGCCCGGGAGCTGTTTTTT
cdr3_aa: CASRPTSGGARELFF

clone_size: -
j_call: TRBJ1-2
cdr3_length: 15
d_call: -
v_call: TRBV6-1
cdr3_nt: TGTGCCAGCAGCGAACAGGGTTATTCTAACTATGGCTACACCTTC
cdr3_aa: CASSEQGYSNYGYTF